The 9 T cell receptor beta chains presented below share a single source sample, sequenced in a study of technical replicates of blood from a few donors. Assay used: immunoSEQ multiplex PCR; TCRdb lists only in-frame clones, some missing. The sample holds tens of thousands of clones, 85% to 95% seen once. The sequenced sample was T cells isolated from PBMCs. These receptor sequences come from a human donor in good health.

This chain connects TRBV15 to TRBJ2-7, with a tentative D call TRBD1 (6 bases). From germline, CDR1 is LNHNV and CDR2 YYDKDF (reference sequence). Trimming pared 3 bases from V and 5 bases from J, leaving 11 bases between. This CDR3 contains 13 residues. CDR3 amino acids: CATSSLQGNEQYF. The DNA for the CDR3 is TGTGCCACCAGCAGCCTACAGGGCAACGAGCAGTACTTC.

V and J are TRBV7-2 and TRBJ2-5, with D possibly TRBD1 on 5 matching bases. From germline, CDR1 is SGHTA and CDR2 FQGNSA. V lost 5 bases and J 5 bases, leaving 6 bases between the germline ends. This CDR3 is built from 11 residues. CDR3 amino acids: CASSNRETQYF. For the CDR3, the DNA is TGTGCCAGCAGCAACAGGGAGACCCAGTACTTC.

This chain joins TRBV7-3 and TRBJ2-3; 9 bases agree with TRBD1. The CDR3 sequence is 15 residues long. The V gene end was trimmed by 3 bases and the J gene end by 4 bases; junction bases not matched to a gene: 5. Germline V gives CDR1 SGHTA, CDR2 FQGTGA. Here the CDR3 DNA reads TGTGCCAGCAGCTTGACAGGGGGAGCCGCAGATACGCAGTATTTT. It specifies CASSLTGGAADTQYF.

The chain combines TRBV9 with TRBJ2-1, with 14 bases lining up with TRBD2. CDR1 SGDLS and CDR2 YYNGEE come from the germline V gene. The V and J ends lost 2 bases and 5 bases, in that order; junction bases with no gene match: 9. The CDR3 runs to 18 residues. The CDR3 DNA is TGTGCCAGCAGCGTGGGGACTAGCGGGAGTCTTGGGAACAATGAGCAGTTCTTC. It yields the protein CASSVGTSGSLGNNEQFF.

V is TRBV30 and J is TRBJ1-5, with 7 bases aligning to TRBD1. The germline V gene encodes CDR1 GTSNPN and CDR2 SVGIG (reference sequence). The CDR3 runs to 13 residues. The V and J ends lost 4 bases and 4 bases, in that order; junction bases with no gene match: 4. The CDR3 loop reads CAWTQGGNQPQHF. CDR3 coding DNA: TGTGCCTGGACGCAGGGGGGTAATCAGCCCCAGCATTTT.

The chain has TRBV5-4 and TRBJ2-1, with 7 bases lining up with TRBD2. Germline V gene sequence: CDR1 SGHNT, CDR2 YYREEE (reference sequence). V dropped 4 bases and J dropped 4; count of bases not matched to a gene: 8. This CDR3 comprises 15 residues. CDR3 bases: TGTGCCAGCAGCCCCTGGGCTAGCGGATACAATGAGCAGTTCTTC. Encoded protein: CASSPWASGYNEQFF.

This chain links TRBV19 with TRBJ1-2; D possibly corresponds to TRBD1 (5 bases). CDR1 is LNHDA and CDR2 is SQIVND in the germline V gene (reference sequence). The CDR3 spans 14 residues. V lost 9 bases, J lost 8 bases, and 22 bases lay in between. The chain's CDR3 is CASRTSIAGSGYTF. The DNA for the CDR3 is TGTGCCAGCAGGACATCTATAGCAGGGTCGGGCTACACCTTC.

The chain links TRBV9 to TRBJ2-1; D is uncertain. CDR1 and CDR2 (germline): SGDLS, YYNGEE. V gave up 0 bases and J gave up 10 bases, with 17 bases separating them. The CDR3 runs to 15 residues. CDR3 in DNA: TGTGCCAGCAGCGTAGACAATTACAATGATTGGGAGCAGTTCTTC. Its protein product is CASSVDNYNDWEQFF.

The V and J genes are TRBV19 and TRBJ2-5; 9 bases match TRBD1. The trim removed 10 bases at V and 5 bases at J, leaving 14 bases unmatched. The CDR3 runs to 15 residues. Germline V gene lookup returns CDR1 LNHDA and CDR2 SQIVND (reference sequence). CDR3 residues: CATRPGTGLIETQYF. Here the CDR3 DNA reads TGTGCCACCCGCCCCGGGACAGGGTTAATCGAGACCCAGTACTTC. Supplemented by reference TRBV19 and TRBJ2-5, the full variable domain reads DGGITQSPKYLFRKEGQNVTLSCEQNLNHDAMYWYRQDPGQGLRLIYYSQIVNDFQKGDIAEGYSVSREKKESFPLTVTSAQKNPTAFYLCATRPGTGLIETQYFGPGTRLLVL.